This T cell receptor (beta chain) is from a study of T cells in Graves' hyperthyroidism and ophthalmopathy. This clonotype has ten or more counts. Amplified TCR beta CDR3 regions came from RNA transcripts. HTBI primers drove first-round RT-PCR of the TCR CDR3. TCRdb reanalysed the multiplex PCR reads using MiXCR and keeps one entry per CDR3 protein. The sample records 300,000 to 500,000 distinct CDR3 sequences, under 15% being singletons. The CDR3 spans 15 residues. The germline V gene has CDR1 SGHRS and CDR2 YFSETQ. The V gene lost 0 bases and the J gene lost 7 bases, with 16 bases spanning the gap. Specimen: blood. This clonotype originated in a woman aged 25 to 45 with Graves' hyperthyroidism. J is TRBJ1-2 and V is TRBV5-1; maybe TRBD1 (6 bases). The CDR3 loop reads CASSLAPGEGGGYTF. CDR3 sequence (DNA): TGCGCCAGCAGCTTGGCCCCAGGGGAGGGTGGTGGCTACACCTTC.